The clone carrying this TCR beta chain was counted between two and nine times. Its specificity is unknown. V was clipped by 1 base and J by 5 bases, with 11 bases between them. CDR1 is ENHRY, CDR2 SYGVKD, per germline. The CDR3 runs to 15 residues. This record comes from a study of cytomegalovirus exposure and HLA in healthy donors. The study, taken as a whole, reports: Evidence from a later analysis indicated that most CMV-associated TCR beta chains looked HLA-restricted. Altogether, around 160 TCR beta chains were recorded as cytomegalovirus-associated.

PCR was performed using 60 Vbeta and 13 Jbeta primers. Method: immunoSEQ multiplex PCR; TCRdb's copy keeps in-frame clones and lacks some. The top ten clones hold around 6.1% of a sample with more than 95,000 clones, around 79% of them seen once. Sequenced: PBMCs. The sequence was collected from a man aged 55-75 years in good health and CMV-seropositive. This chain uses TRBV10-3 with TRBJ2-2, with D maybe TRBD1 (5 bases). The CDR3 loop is CAISEFPGQTGELFF. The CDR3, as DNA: TGTGCCATCAGTGAGTTTCCAGGACAAACCGGGGAGCTGTTTTTT.